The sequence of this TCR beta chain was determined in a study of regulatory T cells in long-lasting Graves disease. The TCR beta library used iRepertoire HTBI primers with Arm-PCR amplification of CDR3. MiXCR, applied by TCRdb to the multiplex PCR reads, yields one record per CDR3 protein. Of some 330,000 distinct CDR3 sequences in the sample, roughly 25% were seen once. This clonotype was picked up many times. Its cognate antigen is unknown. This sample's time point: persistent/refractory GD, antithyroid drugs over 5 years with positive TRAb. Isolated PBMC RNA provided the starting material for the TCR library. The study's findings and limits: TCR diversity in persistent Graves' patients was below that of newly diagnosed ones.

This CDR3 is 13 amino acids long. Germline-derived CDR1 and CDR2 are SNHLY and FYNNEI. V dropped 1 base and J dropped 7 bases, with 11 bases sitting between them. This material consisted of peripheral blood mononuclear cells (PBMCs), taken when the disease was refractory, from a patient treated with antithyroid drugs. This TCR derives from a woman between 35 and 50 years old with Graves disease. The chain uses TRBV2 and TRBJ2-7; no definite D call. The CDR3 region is CASSEGVRREQYF. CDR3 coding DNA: TGTGCCAGCAGTGAAGGGGTCAGGCGGGAGCAGTACTTC.